These 9 T cell receptor beta chains came from one sample sequenced in a study of blood T cell repertoires in COVID-19. Only in-frame clones appear in the TCRdb table, and some are missing; sequencing was by immunoSEQ multiplex PCR. The sample includes about 52,000 clones, 85% to 90% seen only once; the top ten take roughly 10%. Sequencing input: peripheral blood. The origin of the receptors is a man at least 80 years old with active or convalescent COVID-19.

This chain uses TRBV27 with TRBJ2-5, with 10 nucleotides matching TRBD2. V lost 6 bases and J lost 2; bases outside the gene matches: 6. Germline V lookup: CDR1 MNHEY, CDR2 SMNVEV (reference sequence). The CDR3 is 15 residues long. The CDR3 sequence is CASSRLAGEQETQYF. The CDR3, as DNA: TGTGCCAGCAGCCGCCTAGCGGGGGAACAAGAGACCCAGTACTTC.

A note on this clone: An end of the junction differs from the germline gene, which may be a read error. This rearrangement joins TRBV10-2 to TRBJ1-1; D possibly corresponds to TRBD1 (5 bases). The CDR3 covers 12 residues. Germline CDR1 is WSHSY and CDR2 is SAAADI. The CDR3 loop is CASSETQGAPAF. CDR3 DNA sequence: TGCGCCAGCAGTGAGACCCAGGGTGCGCCCGCCTTT.

This clone was observed once. V and J are TRBV19 and TRBJ1-1, with TRBD1 matching over 7 bases. The V and J ends lost 6 bases and 2 bases, in that order; junction bases with no gene match: 9. Germline values: CDR1 LNHDA, CDR2 SQIVND (reference sequence). CDR3 length: 15 amino acids. The CDR3 sequence: CASSPTDRANTEAFF. CDR3 bases: TGTGCCAGTAGCCCCACCGACAGGGCTAACACTGAAGCTTTCTTT.

J is TRBJ2-2 and V is TRBV30; D remains unclear. The CDR3 consists of 14 residues. The germline gives CDR1 GTSNPN, CDR2 SVGIG (reference sequence). Trimming stripped 2 bases from V and 0 bases from J, with 7 bases between. CDR3 region: CAWSLAPNTGELFF. DNA of the CDR3: TGTGCCTGGAGTTTAGCCCCGAACACCGGGGAGCTGTTTTTT.

J is TRBJ1-1 and V is TRBV5-1; possibly TRBD1 for D (6 bases). The V and J ends lost 4 bases and 4 bases respectively, with 23 bases between them. Germline V CDR1 and CDR2: SGHRS, YFSETQ. The CDR3 spans 17 residues. The CDR3: CASSAGSNRAYGTEAFF. The CDR3 coding sequence is TGCGCCAGCAGCGCAGGATCAAACAGGGCTTATGGCACTGAAGCTTTCTTT.

The genes are TRBV10-2 and TRBJ2-1; 11 bases line up with TRBD2. The junction had 5 bases not matched to a gene; V was cut back by 9 bases and J by 4 bases. Germline CDR1 is WSHSY and CDR2 is SAAADI. The CDR3 extends over 14 amino acids. The chain's CDR3 is CASETSGEYNEQFF. DNA of the CDR3: TGCGCCAGTGAGACTAGCGGGGAGTACAATGAGCAGTTCTTC.

This sequence joins TRBV9 and TRBJ1-2; possibly TRBD1 for D (5 bases). The V end was cut by 0 bases, the J end by 5 bases, with 14 bases between. The CDR3 runs to 15 residues. CDR1 SGDLS and CDR2 YYNGEE come from the germline V gene. DNA for the CDR3: TGTGCCAGCAGCGTAGCTCGGTGGGGGGAATATGGCTACACCTTC. Protein sequence: CASSVARWGEYGYTF.

The V gene is TRBV6-6, the J gene TRBJ1-2, with 9 nucleotides matching TRBD1. Germline trimming cut 8 bases from V and 6 bases from J; bases unmatched to any gene: 7. There are 13 residues in the CDR3. Germline CDR1 reads MNHNY; CDR2 reads SVGAGI (reference sequence). The CDR3 region is CASQGTGWDGYTF. The CDR3, as DNA: TGTGCCAGCCAGGGGACAGGGTGGGATGGCTACACCTTC.

V and J are TRBV19 and TRBJ2-5; unclear D gene. Trimming left V 2 bases short and J 5 bases short, with 9 bases between. The germline gives CDR1 LNHDA, CDR2 SQIVND (reference sequence). This CDR3 contains 13 residues. The DNA for the CDR3 is TGTGCCAGTAGTATATCAGGTCTGGAGACCCAGTACTTC. This codes for CASSISGLETQYF.